This TCR beta chain stems from a study of vaccination and CD4 T cells after COVID-19. V shed 8 bases and J shed 4 bases, with 17 bases lying between them. Germline CDR1 is MNHNS and CDR2 is SASEGT. This CDR3 has 14 amino acids. In regard to this clonotype: What it binds is unknown.

Sequence data for DNA of cultured CD4+ T cells were generated by the Oncomine TCR Beta short-read assay. MiXCR, run by TCRdb on the PCR reads, gives a single entry per CDR3 protein. The data hold approximately 18,000 distinct CDR3 sequences, with around two fifths observed a single time. As for treatment: 10-day PBMC culture with coronavirus spike peptide pools or control peptides (ViraFEST assay). The chain has TRBV6-1 and TRBJ1-1, with a weak D call TRBD1 (5 bases). This clonotype originated in a human donor who had recovered from COVID-19. The specimen comprised CD4+ T cells from blood, cultured in vitro, sampled after SARS-CoV-2 vaccination. The CDR3 DNA follows: TGTGCCAGCTCCTCGGCAGGGTTTTTCACTGAAGCTTTCTTT. As protein: CASSSAGFFTEAFF.